This TCR beta chain was identified in a study of T cell clonotyping in hematopoietic cell transplantation. Study results and limitations: Pathologically expanded recipient clonotypes increased progressively from day 30 to day 180 as diversity fell. At the given depth, recipient repertoires were over 95% de novo clonotypes.

This clone was seen only a few times. Its antigen is still unknown. Repertoires were generated with immunoSEQ multiplex PCR, while TCRdb's copy carries only in-frame clones and drops some. In the table there are 20,000 to 30,000 clones, around 83% of which are singletons. Germline-derived CDR1 and CDR2 are MNHEY and SMNVEV (reference sequence). The ends were cut back, 5 bases at V and 11 bases at J, with 19 bases in the middle. The CDR3 is 14 residues long. Time point here: recipient sample about 28 days before transplant, after cytoreduction. The J gene is TRBJ1-5, the V gene TRBV27, with D possibly being TRBD1 (5 bases). Specimen: peripheral blood mononuclear cells, collected before stem cell transplant. The clonotype comes from a woman aged 55 to 70 with acute myeloid leukemia. Some clones in this sample may be carry-over from other donors' samples. The CDR3 sequence: CASSPPGQGKAQHF. The DNA for the CDR3 is TGTGCCAGCAGTCCCCCGGGGCAGGGCAAGGCCCAGCATTTT.